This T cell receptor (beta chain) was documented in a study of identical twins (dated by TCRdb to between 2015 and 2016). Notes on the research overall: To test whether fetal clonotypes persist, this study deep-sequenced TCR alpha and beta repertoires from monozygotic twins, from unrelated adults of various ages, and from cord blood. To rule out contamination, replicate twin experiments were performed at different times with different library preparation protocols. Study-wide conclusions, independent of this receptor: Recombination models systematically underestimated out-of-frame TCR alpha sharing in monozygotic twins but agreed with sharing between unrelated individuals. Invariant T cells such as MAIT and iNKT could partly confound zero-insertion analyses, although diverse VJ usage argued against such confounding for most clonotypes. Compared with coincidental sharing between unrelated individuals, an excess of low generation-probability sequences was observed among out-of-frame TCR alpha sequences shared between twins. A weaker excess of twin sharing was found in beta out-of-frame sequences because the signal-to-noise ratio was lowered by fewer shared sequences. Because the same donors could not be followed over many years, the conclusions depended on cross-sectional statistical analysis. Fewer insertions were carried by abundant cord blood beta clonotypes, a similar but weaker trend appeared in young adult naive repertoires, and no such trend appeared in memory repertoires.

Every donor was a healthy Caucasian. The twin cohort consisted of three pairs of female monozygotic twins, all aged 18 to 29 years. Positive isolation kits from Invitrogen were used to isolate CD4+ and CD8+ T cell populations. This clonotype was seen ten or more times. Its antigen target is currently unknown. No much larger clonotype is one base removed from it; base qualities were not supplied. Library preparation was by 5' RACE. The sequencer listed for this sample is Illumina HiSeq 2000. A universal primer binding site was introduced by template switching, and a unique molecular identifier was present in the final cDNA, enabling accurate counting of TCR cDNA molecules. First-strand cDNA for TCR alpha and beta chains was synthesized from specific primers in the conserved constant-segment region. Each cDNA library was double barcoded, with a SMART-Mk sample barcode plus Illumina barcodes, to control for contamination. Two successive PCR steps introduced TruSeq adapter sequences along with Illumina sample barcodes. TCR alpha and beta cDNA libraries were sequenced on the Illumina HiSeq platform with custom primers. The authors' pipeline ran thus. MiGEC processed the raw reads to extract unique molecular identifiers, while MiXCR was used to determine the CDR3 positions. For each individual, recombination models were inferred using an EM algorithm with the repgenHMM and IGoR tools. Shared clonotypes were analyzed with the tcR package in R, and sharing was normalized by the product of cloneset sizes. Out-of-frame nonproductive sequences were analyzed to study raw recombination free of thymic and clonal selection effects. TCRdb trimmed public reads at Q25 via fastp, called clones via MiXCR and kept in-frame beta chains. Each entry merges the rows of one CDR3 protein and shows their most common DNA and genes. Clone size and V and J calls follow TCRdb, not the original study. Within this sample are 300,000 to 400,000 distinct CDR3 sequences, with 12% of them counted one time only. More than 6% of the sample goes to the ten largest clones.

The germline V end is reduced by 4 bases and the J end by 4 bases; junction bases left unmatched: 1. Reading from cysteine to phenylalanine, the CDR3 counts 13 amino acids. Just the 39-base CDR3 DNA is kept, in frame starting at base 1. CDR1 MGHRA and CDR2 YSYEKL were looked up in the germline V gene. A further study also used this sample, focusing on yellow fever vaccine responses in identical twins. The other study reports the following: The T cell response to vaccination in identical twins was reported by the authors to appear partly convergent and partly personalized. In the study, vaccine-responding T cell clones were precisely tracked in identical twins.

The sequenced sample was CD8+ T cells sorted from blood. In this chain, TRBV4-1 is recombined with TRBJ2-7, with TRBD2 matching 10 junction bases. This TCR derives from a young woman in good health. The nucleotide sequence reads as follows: TGCGCCAGCAGCCCAGCGGGAGGGTACGAGCAGTACTTC. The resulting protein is CASSPAGGYEQYF.